These 20 T cell receptor beta chains were all obtained from the same sample, sequenced in a study of identical twins. TCRdb fed the 5' RACE reads into MiXCR, producing one record per CDR3 protein. The repertoire holds 450,000 or so distinct CDR3 sequences, roughly 18% seen once, with around 12% in the top ten. Sequenced input: naive T cells sorted from blood. The source is a man aged 45-65 years in good health.

This chain joins TRBV28 and TRBJ2-7; 12 bases map to TRBD2. This CDR3 is built from 15 residues. V trimming: 3 bases; J trimming: 7 bases; junction bases outside the gene matches: 7. Germline CDR1 and CDR2: MDHEN and SYDVKM. The CDR3 loop is CASSFLAGGAGEQYF. DNA for the CDR3: TGTGCCAGCAGTTTCCTAGCGGGAGGGGCGGGAGAGCAGTACTTC.

The chain employs TRBV5-1 and TRBJ2-7; D ambiguous. V shed 0 bases and J shed 4 bases, with 11 bases lying between them. This CDR3 contains 14 residues. The germline CDR1 and CDR2 sequences are SGHRS and YFSETQ. For the CDR3, the DNA is TGCGCCAGCAGCTTGGATGCAGCTTCATACGAGCAGTACTTC. This gives the protein CASSLDAASYEQYF. Using reference TRBV5-1 and TRBJ2-7 for the parts outside the CDR3, the full variable domain is KAGVTQTPRYLIKTRGQQVTLSCSPISGHRSVSWYQQTPGQGLQFLFEYFSETQRNKGNFPGRFSGRQFSNSRSEMNVSTLELGDSALYLCASSLDAASYEQYFGPGTRLTVT.

This clonotype was seen more than once but under ten times. J is TRBJ1-3 and V is TRBV6-5, with TRBD1 as a possible D gene (6 bases). The CDR3 runs to 16 residues. Between the trimmed V and J ends, which lost 0 bases and 4 bases, there was a span of 13 bases. Germline V lookup: CDR1 MNHEY, CDR2 SVGAGI. Here the CDR3 DNA reads TGTGCCAGCAGTTACTCGCAACAGGGACCCGGAAACACCATATATTTT. Its protein product is CASSYSQQGPGNTIYF.

V and J are TRBV7-2 and TRBJ2-5; 9 bases are a match to TRBD2. With 1 base clipped from V and 5 bases from J, the junction kept 11 bases outside the gene matches. Germline V gene sequence: CDR1 SGHTA, CDR2 FQGNSA. CDR3 length: 17 amino acids. This CDR3 reads CASSLGRTAGGWETQYF. The CDR3 nucleotides read TGTGCCAGCAGCTTAGGCCGCACGGCGGGGGGGTGGGAGACCCAGTACTTC.

This clonotype has at least ten counts. This chain uses TRBV6-5 with TRBJ2-7, with TRBD1 matching over 10 bases. The CDR3 totals 17 residues. Germline CDR1 and CDR2: MNHEY and SVGAGI. J lost 1 base, V lost 2 bases, and 8 bases had no gene match. As DNA, the CDR3 is TGTGCCAGCAGTTACGGTATGCGGGACAGGGGATCCTACGAGCAGTACTTC. Amino acid sequence: CASSYGMRDRGSYEQYF.

This clonotype has ten or more counts. The chain uses TRBV6-1 and TRBJ1-4; no reliable D call. The germline CDR1 and CDR2 sequences are MNHNS and SASEGT. This CDR3 comprises 15 residues. Trimming shortened V by 4 bases and J by 4 bases, and 13 bases separated the two germline ends. The CDR3 region has the DNA TGTGCCAGCAGTGTGGCGGGGTTGGGTAATGAAAAACTGTTTTTT. This gives the protein CASSVAGLGNEKLFF.

This clonotype has ten or more counts. The V call is TRBV20-1, the J call TRBJ1-1, with D unresolved. V gave up 6 bases and J gave up 2 bases, with 13 bases separating them. Germline CDR1 reads DFQATT; CDR2 reads SNEGSKA (reference sequence). The CDR3 spans 13 residues. CDR3 residues: CSARFGFNTEAFF. The DNA of the CDR3 is TGCAGTGCGAGGTTTGGTTTTAACACTGAAGCTTTCTTT.

This clonotype has just a few counts. The chain joins TRBV4-3 to TRBJ2-7; unclear D gene. Trimming removed 0 bases from V and 1 base from J, with 10 bases in between. This CDR3 contains 15 residues. Germline CDR1 LGHNA, CDR2 YSLEER. The CDR3 nucleotides are TGCGCCAGCAGCCAAGATTTGGCAGATTCCTACGAGCAGTACTTC. Translation: CASSQDLADSYEQYF.

This clonotype was observed at least ten times. This chain joins TRBV20-1 and TRBJ2-7; the D gene is possibly TRBD2 (7 bases). The V gene lost 0 bases and the J gene lost 5 bases, with 17 bases spanning the gap. In germline, CDR1 is DFQATT, CDR2 SNEGSKA (reference sequence). CDR3 length equals 15 residues. CDR3 DNA: TGCAGTGCTAGAGATTGGGGACATGGGGGGGACGAGCAGTACTTC. Protein product: CSARDWGHGGDEQYF.

The genes are TRBV7-9 and TRBJ2-1; 9 positions agree with TRBD1. The CDR3 sequence is 16 residues long. The germline V gene encodes CDR1 SEHNR and CDR2 FQNEAQ (reference sequence). Trimming cost V 4 bases and J 3 bases; bases outside gene matches: 7. The DNA of the CDR3 is TGTGCCAGCAGCTCATCGGGACAGGGAAACTACAATGAGCAGTTCTTC. It specifies CASSSSGQGNYNEQFF.

V is TRBV27 and J is TRBJ1-1; 7 bases are shared with TRBD1. After removal of 2 bases from V and 0 bases from J, the junction contained 9 bases not matched to a gene. The V gene's germline CDR1 is MNHEY and CDR2 SMNVEV (reference sequence). The CDR3 consists of 17 residues. The CDR3 DNA follows: TGTGCCAGCAGTTTAAAAGCCCAGGGGGGGATGAACACTGAAGCTTTCTTT. Protein product: CASSLKAQGGMNTEAFF.

This clonotype was observed many times. The J gene is TRBJ1-5, the V gene TRBV4-3, with D hard to call. V was clipped by 0 bases and J by 9 bases, with 12 bases between them. The CDR3 length is 14 residues. From germline, CDR1 is LGHNA and CDR2 YSLEER. The CDR3, as DNA: TGCGCCAGCAGCCAAGATGTGGATCTCCGGCCCCAGCATTTT. Translated: CASSQDVDLRPQHF.

In this sample, this clonotype turned up many times. This chain connects TRBV11-3 to TRBJ2-1; TRBD1 matches 7 bases. After removal of 5 bases from V and 10 bases from J, the junction contained 20 bases not matched to a gene. CDR1 is SGHNT and CDR2 is YENEEA in the germline V gene. The CDR3 totals 17 residues. DNA of the CDR3: TGTGCCAGCAGCGCCCGCGAGGCACAGGGGACCACAGGGGAGCAGTTCTTC. Amino acids: CASSAREAQGTTGEQFF.

There are many counts of this clonotype. V gene TRBV5-5 combines with J gene TRBJ2-3; maybe TRBD2 (5 bases). The CDR3 runs 14 residues. V lost 4 bases, J lost 3 bases, and 12 bases lay in between. Germline lookup yields CDR1 SGHKS and CDR2 YYEKEE (reference sequence). The CDR3, as DNA: TGTGCCAGCAGCCCTCTCCAGCGGACAGATACGCAGTATTTT. Translation: CASSPLQRTDTQYF.

The chain employs TRBV10-3 and TRBJ2-7, with TRBD2 identical over 12 bases. In germline, CDR1 is ENHRY, CDR2 SYGVKD. J was trimmed by 11 bases and V by 2 bases; bases with no gene match: 1. The CDR3 is 12 amino acids. The CDR3 reads CAISERTSGKYF. The CDR3 bases are TGTGCCATCAGTGAGCGGACTAGCGGGAAGTACTTC.

This clonotype came up a few times. CDR3 in DNA: TGTGCCAGCGCTATTACTCAGGGAAACTCCTACAATGAGCAGTTCTTC. Its translation: CASAITQGNSYNEQFF. The gene calls are TRBV7-3 and TRBJ2-1; D possibly corresponds to TRBD1 (5 bases). CDR1 SGHTA and CDR2 FQGTGA come from the germline V gene. V gave up 8 bases and J gave up 0 bases, with 17 bases separating them. The CDR3 is made up of 16 amino acids.

This clonotype was seen more than once but under ten times. This rearrangement joins TRBV20-1 to TRBJ2-1, with 7 bases aligning to TRBD2. V gave up 6 bases and J gave up 0 bases; unmatched junction bases: 8. This CDR3 has 15 residues. Per germline, CDR1 DFQATT and CDR2 SNEGSKA (reference sequence). CDR3 residues: CSARGDGSSYNEQFF. Here the CDR3 DNA reads TGCAGTGCCCGGGGGGACGGGAGCTCCTACAATGAGCAGTTCTTC.

The V and J genes are TRBV27 and TRBJ2-7; 7 bases are shared with TRBD2. CDR1 and CDR2 (germline): MNHEY, SMNVEV (reference sequence). CDR3 length equals 15 residues. Trimming at V came to 8 bases and at J to 3 bases, leaving 13 bases not matched to a gene. CDR3 in DNA: TGTGCCAGCCGAGCGTCGGGACTACAGTTCTACGAGCAGTACTTC. It specifies CASRASGLQFYEQYF.

This clonotype has a handful of counts. The chain employs TRBV5-1 and TRBJ2-7, with 9 bases that match TRBD2. The CDR3 runs to 15 residues. Looked up from germline, CDR1 is SGHRS and CDR2 is YFSETQ. Trimming removed 3 bases from V and 6 bases from J; junction bases left unmatched: 10. CDR3 DNA sequence: TGCGCCAGCAGCTCAGTACCGGGACTAGCCTCCGAGCAGTACTTC. Its protein product is CASSSVPGLASEQYF.

This clonotype appeared many times. This sequence joins TRBV6-1 and TRBJ1-2; 10 positions match TRBD1. Trimming took 4 bases from V and 2 from J; bases not matched to a gene: 7. Germline V lookup: CDR1 MNHNS, CDR2 SASEGT. This CDR3 comprises 16 residues. The CDR3 sequence is CASSATGGLSNYGYTF. The DNA for the CDR3 is TGTGCCAGCAGTGCGACAGGGGGCTTGTCCAACTATGGCTACACCTTC.